The rows below give T cell receptor beta chains drawn from one sample of a study of CD8+ T cells in alopecia areata. The repertoire was sequenced with immunoSEQ multiplex PCR; TCRdb's copy has only in-frame clones and lacks some. The data contain 120,000 or so clones, 40% to 55% of them singletons. Sequenced sample: NKG2D-low CD8+ T cells sorted from blood. The receptors were sampled from a human donor with alopecia areata. Both conserved end residues are part of each CDR3. D genes are given only for firm matches. Some rows have no size entry. The others give once, few or many, or a class for an expanded clone.

abundance | j_gene | d_gene | len | v_gene | CDR3nt | CDR3aa
few | TRBJ2-4 | NA | 11 | TRBV14 | TGTGCCAGCAGCCAAGGCGCGATTCAGTACTTC | CASSQGAIQYF
NA | TRBJ2-7 | NA | 14 | TRBV27 | TGTGCCAGCAGTTTGTCGCGACCACAGTGGGAGCAGTACTTC | CASSLSRPQWEQYF
NA | TRBJ2-7 | TRBD1 | 15 | TRBV29-1 | TGCAGCGTTGAAGACGTGGGGACAGGACTTTACGAGCAGTACTTC | CSVEDVGTGLYEQYF
NA | TRBJ2-2 | NA | 17 | TRBV30 | TGTGCCTGGGCCGTGGGACCCGGAGGGTTAAACACCGGGGAGCTGTTTTTT | CAWAVGPGGLNTGELFF
few | TRBJ1-4 | NA | 12 | TRBV7-9 | TGTGCCAGCAGCCCGAACGGGGAAAAACTGTTTTTT | CASSPNGEKLFF
NA | TRBJ2-2 | NA | 11 | TRBV27 | TGTGCCAGCAGAGTGGGTGGGGAGCTGTTTTTT | CASRVGGELFF
NA | TRBJ2-1 | TRBD2 | 15 | TRBV27 | TGTGCCAGCAGTGCCGAGACTAGCGGGCACAATGAGCAGTTCTTC | CASSAETSGHNEQFF
NA | TRBJ2-7 | NA | 14 | TRBV29-1 | TGCAGCGTTGAAGATAAGGGTTCCAGCCACGAGCAGTACTTC | CSVEDKGSSHEQYF
NA | TRBJ1-1 | NA | 11 | TRBV30 | TGTGCCTGGAGTGTCTTGAGAGAAGCTTTCTTT | CAWSVLREAFF
NA | TRBJ2-1 | TRBD1 | 11 | TRBV2 | TGTGCCAGCACAGGGGGCAATGAGCAGTTCTTC | CASTGGNEQFF
once | TRBJ2-7 | NA | 15 | TRBV4-3 | TGCGCCAGCAGCCAAGATTCGGCTGTCCCCTACGAGCAGTACTTC | CASSQDSAVPYEQYF
once | TRBJ1-2 | NA | 10 | TRBV7-2 | TGTGCCAGCAGCGGACTGGGCTACACCTTC | CASSGLGYTF
few | TRBJ1-4 | TRBD1 | 16 | TRBV7-8 | TGTGCCAGCAGCTTGGGGACAGACGCAACTAATGAAAAACTGTTTTTT | CASSLGTDATNEKLFF
NA | TRBJ1-1 | NA | 12 | TRBV30 | TGTGCCTGGAGTGTTTCTGGCACTGAAGCTTTCTTT | CAWSVSGTEAFF
NA | TRBJ2-3 | NA | 13 | TRBV4-1 | TGCGCCAGCAGCCAGACATCTACCGATACGCAGTATTTT | CASSQTSTDTQYF